Below, 30 T cell receptor beta chains from the same sample are listed, as sequenced in a study of T cells in Graves' hyperthyroidism and ophthalmopathy (dated by TCRdb to between 2017 and 2020). Library method: multiplex PCR. Sequencing took place on an Illumina HiSeq 2000. Amplification of TCR beta CDR3 regions was carried out from RNA transcripts. The first round of RT-PCR for the TCR CDR3 was performed with the HTBI primer set and the Qiagen OneStep RT-PCR kit. TCRdb reprocessed the public reads (quality trimming at Q25 with fastp, clone calling with MiXCR) and kept in-frame beta chains. Every entry covers one CDR3 protein and lists the most common genes and DNA from its rows. The sample contains a few hundred thousand distinct CDR3 sequences, roughly 25% of them found a single time. The ten largest clones capture around 79% of the sample. The sequenced material came from blood. The receptors derive from a middle-aged man with Graves' hyperthyroidism.

This clonotype was found many times. The rearrangement links TRBV2 to TRBJ2-3, with a weak D call TRBD2 (6 bases). V lost 3 bases and J lost 3, with 10 bases in between. Germline V gene data show CDR1 as SNHLY and CDR2 as FYNNEI. The CDR3 consists of 14 residues. The CDR3 protein is CASSEGGLTDTQYF. CDR3 nucleotides: TGTGCCAGCAGTGAGGGAGGCCTTACAGATACGCAGTATTTT.

Many counts were recorded for this clonotype. The CDR3 reads CSAPKTGLNTEAFF. CDR3 DNA sequence: TGCAGTGCTCCAAAGACAGGGCTGAACACTGAAGCTTTCTTT. This chain links TRBV20-1 with TRBJ1-1; 7 nucleotides agree with TRBD1. In germline, CDR1 is DFQATT, CDR2 SNEGSKA (reference sequence). After removal of 5 bases from V and 0 bases from J, the junction contained 6 bases not matched to a gene. The CDR3 loop spans 14 amino acids.

This rearrangement joins TRBV24-1 to TRBJ2-3; no definite D call. The CDR3 runs to 12 residues. Germline values: CDR1 KGHDR, CDR2 SFDVKD. Trimming shortened V by 7 bases and J by 6 bases, and 10 bases separated the two germline ends. As DNA, the CDR3 is TGTGCCACCAGCTTAGTTGGGGATACGCAGTATTTT. It translates to CATSLVGDTQYF.

The chain uses TRBV12-3 or TRBV12-4 and TRBJ2-7, with TRBD1 as a possible D gene (5 bases). The CDR3 length is 13 residues. V was shortened by 5 bases and J by 6 bases, with 14 bases between the two germline ends. This CDR3 is CASSRQFPGEQYF. DNA for the CDR3: TGTGCCAGCAGTAGACAGTTTCCCGGCGAGCAGTACTTC.

This clonotype was picked up a small number of times. V is TRBV12-3 or TRBV12-4 and J is TRBJ1-5; 7 bases agree with TRBD1. The CDR3 length is 14 residues. Trimming removed 6 bases from V and 3 bases from J; junction bases left unmatched: 5. CDR3 sequence (DNA): TGTGCCAGCAGGAGGGGACAGAACAATCAGCCCCAGCATTTT. It yields the protein CASRRGQNNQPQHF.

The rearrangement uses TRBV7-3 and TRBJ1-4; D is perhaps TRBD1 (6 bases). V was pared by 0 bases and J by 7 bases, with 12 bases between. CDR1 is SGHTA and CDR2 is FQGTGA in the germline V gene. The CDR3 loop spans 15 amino acids. The chain's CDR3 is CASSLTGGVGEKLFF. The CDR3, as DNA: TGTGCCAGCAGCTTAACCGGGGGCGTGGGTGAAAAACTGTTTTTT.

The CDR3 DNA reads as TGTGCCAGCGGGACATCTAGCAATCAGCCCCAGCATTTT. This translates into CASGTSSNQPQHF. The chain carries TRBV25-1 and TRBJ1-5, with D possibly being TRBD1 (6 bases). Deletions cut 8 bases from V and 0 bases from J, with 8 bases between. The CDR3 runs 13 residues. Germline V lookup: CDR1 MGHDK, CDR2 SYGVNS.

Notes on this clonotype: This may arise from a read error, as a much more abundant clone is one base away. The rearrangement joins TRBV6-2 or TRBV6-3 to TRBJ2-5; D could derive from TRBD1 or TRBD2 (5 bases each). The CDR3 spans 13 residues. Germline CDR1 MNHEY, CDR2 SVGEGT. CDR3 loop: CACSYEGPETQYF. CDR3 in DNA: TGTGCCTGCAGTTACGAGGGGCCGGAGACCCAGTACTTC.

This clonotype was counted between two and nine times. The genes are TRBV12-3 or TRBV12-4 and TRBJ2-7; maybe TRBD2 (6 bases). This CDR3 has 16 residues. Trimming stripped 6 bases from V and 7 bases from J, with 25 bases between. The CDR3 nucleotides are TGTGCCAGCAGCCGAACCACCGGGACTCGAGTCCTGGAGCAGTACTTC. This gives the protein CASSRTTGTRVLEQYF.

A note on this clonotype: Compared with germline, one end of the junction differs, possibly owing to a read error. The chain is built from TRBV28 and TRBJ1-4; D remains ambiguous. Germline V lookup: CDR1 MDHEN, CDR2 SYDVKM. The CDR3 is made up of 14 amino acids. The CDR3 DNA reads TGTGCCAGCAGTTACCGGGCCCGCGATGAGAAACTGTTTTTT. This sequence encodes CASSYRARDEKLFF. Together with reference TRBV28 and TRBJ1-4, the CDR3 gives the full variable domain: DVKVTQSSRYLVKRTGEKVFLECVQDMDHENMFWYRQDPGLGLRLIYFSYDVKMKEKGDIPEGYSVSREKKERFSLILESASTNQTSMYLCASSYRARDEKLFFGSGTQLSVL.

Ten or more counts support this clonotype. The chain recombines TRBV24-1 with TRBJ2-5; 8 bases are a match to TRBD1. The length of the CDR3 is 15 residues. The germline V gene encodes CDR1 KGHDR and CDR2 SFDVKD. Trimming at V came to 3 bases and at J to 4 bases, leaving 6 bases not matched to a gene. The CDR3 sequence is CATSDTGGSGETQYF. In DNA form, the CDR3 reads TGTGCCACCAGTGATACAGGGGGTAGTGGAGAGACCCAGTACTTC.

The CDR3 here is CATSDLGAGSQETQYF. CDR3 coding DNA: TGTGCCACCAGTGATTTGGGGGCGGGAAGCCAGGAGACCCAGTACTTC. The V call is TRBV24-1, the J call TRBJ2-5; possible D gene TRBD2, 6 bases. The V and J ends lost 0 bases and 5 bases respectively, with 15 bases between them. The V gene's germline CDR1 is KGHDR and CDR2 SFDVKD. The CDR3 totals 16 residues.

This clonotype was detected a few times. The chain uses TRBV28 and TRBJ1-2; 9 bases are shared with TRBD1. CDR1 is MDHEN and CDR2 is SYDVKM in the germline V gene. The CDR3 extends over 16 amino acids. J was trimmed by 4 bases and V by 6 bases; bases with no gene match: 12. In DNA form, the CDR3 reads TGTGCCAGCAGCCCTCATTCTGTGGGACAGGGCTATGGCTACACCTTC. Protein sequence: CASSPHSVGQGYGYTF.

This clonotype was detected many times. The chain links TRBV11-2 to TRBJ2-5; D gene uncertain. The CDR3 spans 13 residues. The germline V and J ends were trimmed by 5 bases and 4 bases, with 11 bases remaining between them. Germline CDR1 SGHAT, CDR2 FQNNGV. CDR3 DNA sequence: TGTGCCAGCAGCCCCAATTCAGTAGAGACCCAGTACTTC. Translated, it gives CASSPNSVETQYF.

The chain carries TRBV10-3 and TRBJ2-1; 7 bases match TRBD1. Germline V gives CDR1 ENHRY, CDR2 SYGVKD. V was clipped by 6 bases and J by 5 bases; unmatched bases: 7. This CDR3 is 14 amino acids long. CDR3 bases: TGTGCCATCAGGGACATGAGGGGGCACAATGAGCAGTTCTTC. Its translation: CAIRDMRGHNEQFF.

This clonotype was seen ten or more times. DNA of the CDR3: TGTGCCAGCAGCTTGGCCATGAGGGCCGGCGAGCAGTACTTC. This sequence encodes CASSLAMRAGEQYF. The chain is built from TRBV5-5 and TRBJ2-7; TRBD2 is a possible D gene (5 bases). V dropped 0 bases and J dropped 6 bases, with 13 bases sitting between them. The CDR3 sequence is 14 residues long. Germline values: CDR1 SGHKS, CDR2 YYEKEE (reference sequence).

This rearrangement joins TRBV6-5 to TRBJ2-1; D not resolved. CDR3 length equals 12 residues. With 6 bases removed from V and 6 bases from J, the gap between germline ends came to 9 bases. Germline V gene lookup returns CDR1 MNHEY and CDR2 SVGAGI. CDR3 in amino acids: CASSSQFNEQFF. Written as DNA, the CDR3 is TGTGCCAGCAGCTCTCAGTTCAATGAGCAGTTCTTC.

This clonotype showed up just once. V gene TRBV6-2 or TRBV6-3 combines with J gene TRBJ1-4; TRBD1 matches at 8 bases. The CDR3 sequence is 17 residues long. The junction had 19 bases not matched to a gene; V was cut back by 10 bases and J by 6 bases. Germline V gene lookup returns CDR1 MNHEY and CDR2 SVGEGT. The CDR3 spells CAIPLDRAVGGDEKLFF. CDR3 bases: TGTGCCATCCCTCTGGACAGGGCCGTGGGGGGGGATGAAAAACTGTTTTTT.

This clonotype came up a few times. The chain has TRBV20-1 and TRBJ2-3, with 7 bases lining up with TRBD2. This CDR3 contains 15 residues. The V segment lost 6 bases and the J segment 1 base; nucleotides outside the gene matches: 10. Looked up from germline, CDR1 is DFQATT and CDR2 is SNEGSKA (reference sequence). The CDR3 reads CSAAKAGLGTDTQYF. The DNA of the CDR3 is TGCAGTGCCGCTAAAGCGGGATTGGGCACAGATACGCAGTATTTT.

This chain connects TRBV14 to TRBJ2-5; D is uncertain. V was shortened by 1 base and J by 7 bases, with 10 bases between the two germline ends. This CDR3 is 13 amino acids long. Per germline, CDR1 SGHDN and CDR2 FVKESK. The CDR3: CASSQGNQRTQYF. In DNA, the CDR3 is TGTGCCAGCAGCCAAGGGAACCAAAGGACCCAGTACTTC.

A word on this clonotype: No conserved phenylalanine or tryptophan is present at the end of the CDR3, so a read error is the likely explanation. The rearrangement uses TRBV6-1 and TRBJ1-1; 7 bases agree with TRBD1. The CDR3 length is 13 residues. The germline gives CDR1 MNHNS, CDR2 SASEGT. The J segment lost 0 bases and the V segment lost 6 bases, leaving 1 base of the junction unmatched. The CDR3 sequence: CASRGTVNTEAFL. The CDR3 nucleotides read TGTGCCAGCAGGGGGACAGTGAACACTGAAGCTTTCTTA.

V gene TRBV5-1 combines with J gene TRBJ2-5; D remains unclear. V gave up 3 bases and J gave up 5 bases, with 11 bases separating them. The CDR3 has 13 residues. Per the germline V gene, CDR1 is SGHRS and CDR2 is YFSETQ. Here the CDR3 DNA reads TGCGCCAGCAGCTCCTCGGGTTTCGAGACCCAGTACTTC. Translation: CASSSSGFETQYF.

This clonotype occurred a few times. V gene TRBV19 combines with J gene TRBJ2-1, with D perhaps being TRBD1 or TRBD2 (6 bases each). The CDR3 is 17 amino acids. The germline CDR1 and CDR2 sequences are LNHDA and SQIVND (reference sequence). Between the trimmed V and J ends, which lost 3 bases and 4 bases, there was a span of 19 bases. CDR3 nucleotide sequence: TGTGCCAGTAGTATCTATAGGGTCGGAGGGGGGTACAATGAGCAGTTCTTC. Translation: CASSIYRVGGGYNEQFF.

This clonotype has only a few counts. The chain combines TRBV11-2 with TRBJ1-4; D might be TRBD1 (5 bases). Germline V gene sequence: CDR1 SGHAT, CDR2 FQNNGV. The CDR3 contains 15 residues. V was shortened by 3 bases and J by 8 bases, with 16 bases between the two germline ends. CDR3 sequence reads: CASSLGGPEGEKLFF. The CDR3 DNA is TGTGCCAGCAGCTTGGGGGGACCGGAAGGGGAAAAACTGTTTTTT.

This clonotype was seen a handful of times. This chain connects TRBV2 to TRBJ1-5; 9 bases fit TRBD1. Germline V lookup: CDR1 SNHLY, CDR2 FYNNEI. The V and J ends lost 7 bases and 3 bases, in that order; junction bases with no gene match: 4. The CDR3 runs 14 residues. The CDR3 DNA follows: TGTGCCAGCAATGGACAGGGGAACAATCAGCCCCAGCATTTT. Residues: CASNGQGNNQPQHF.

In this sample, this clonotype turned up many times. This rearrangement joins TRBV20-1 to TRBJ2-2; no clear D gene. The CDR3 is made up of 14 amino acids. Germline values: CDR1 DFQATT, CDR2 SNEGSKA (reference sequence). V gave up 3 bases and J gave up 0 bases, with 8 bases separating them. The CDR3 here is CSARGRSNTGELFF. The CDR3 DNA sequence: TGCAGTGCTAGGGGCAGGTCGAACACCGGGGAGCTGTTTTTT.

The rearrangement joins TRBV20-1 to TRBJ2-7; 10 positions agree with TRBD1. Germline V gene data show CDR1 as DFQATT and CDR2 as SNEGSKA (reference sequence). The CDR3 length is 14 residues. The trim removed 6 bases at V and 5 bases at J, leaving 10 bases unmatched. The CDR3 region is CSAQGQGYSHEQYF. The CDR3 DNA follows: TGCAGTGCACAGGGACAGGGGTATTCCCACGAGCAGTACTTC.

This clonotype showed up many times. The rearrangement uses TRBV2 and TRBJ2-3; TRBD1 matches at 9 bases. Germline V gene data show CDR1 as SNHLY and CDR2 as FYNNEI. V was pared by 9 bases and J by 0 bases, with 4 bases of the junction left unmatched. The CDR3 runs to 14 residues. The CDR3 reads CARAGTGSTDTQYF. The CDR3 nucleotides are TGTGCCAGAGCCGGGACAGGGAGCACAGATACGCAGTATTTT.

This chain joins TRBV3-1 and TRBJ2-1, with D possibly being TRBD1 (6 bases). The germline V gene encodes CDR1 LGHDT and CDR2 YNNKEL (reference sequence). The V gene lost 4 bases and the J gene lost 3 bases, with 16 bases spanning the gap. The CDR3 totals 16 residues. CDR3 residues: CASSPQGTPLYNEQFF. In DNA, the CDR3 is TGTGCCAGCAGCCCCCAGGGGACCCCCCTCTACAATGAGCAGTTCTTC.

The rearrangement uses TRBV28 and TRBJ1-2; D unresolved. CDR1 and CDR2 from the germline V gene are MDHEN and SYDVKM. This CDR3 has 11 residues. V was trimmed by 3 bases and J by 4 bases, leaving 3 bases between them. The CDR3 loop is CASSLSYGYTF. The CDR3 region has the DNA TGTGCCAGCAGTTTGAGCTATGGCTACACCTTC.